Shown below are 23 T cell receptor beta chains from a single sample sequenced in a study of CD8+ T cells in alopecia areata. Sequencing used cDNA as its template, made by extracting RNA and reverse transcribing it. Sequenced by immunoSEQ multiplex PCR; TCRdb stores in-frame clones only, minus some. The table shows 140,000 to 150,000 clones, with about 47% occurring only once. Here the sequenced sample was CD4+ T cells sorted from blood, taken at week 0. All receptors come from a human donor with alopecia areata.

This chain connects TRBV29-1 to TRBJ2-2, with 7 bases lining up with TRBD2. This CDR3 contains 15 residues. J gave up 7 bases and V 7 bases, and 15 bases lay outside the gene matches. CDR1 SQVTM and CDR2 ANQGSEA come from the germline V gene. The CDR3 spells CSGSIPGRSNGELFF. In DNA form, the CDR3 reads TGCAGCGGGTCGATACCCGGGAGGAGTAACGGGGAGCTGTTTTTT.

This clone was found a few times. The chain carries TRBV29-1 and TRBJ2-3, with 15 bases that match TRBD2. The CDR3 contains 16 residues. With 7 bases clipped from V and 3 bases from J, the junction kept 8 bases outside the gene matches. Germline V CDR1 and CDR2: SQVTM, ANQGSEA. CDR3: CSGTGTSGRRTDTQYF. CDR3 DNA: TGCAGCGGGACCGGGACTAGCGGGAGGAGGACAGATACGCAGTATTTT.

The chain carries TRBV30 and TRBJ2-4, with D tentatively TRBD2 (7 bases). This CDR3 spans 14 amino acids. The germline V gene encodes CDR1 GTSNPN and CDR2 SVGIG (reference sequence). Trimming took off 5 bases at V and 0 bases at J, with 11 bases between the two ends. CDR3 region: CAWGGAVAKNIQYF. DNA for the CDR3: TGTGCCTGGGGGGGGGCGGTAGCCAAAAACATTCAGTACTTC.

The genes are TRBV6-5 and TRBJ2-4; 10 bases map to TRBD2. V dropped 8 bases and J dropped 6; count of bases not matched to a gene: 10. Germline V gene data show CDR1 as MNHEY and CDR2 as SVGAGI. This CDR3 spans 15 amino acids. The CDR3 protein is CASSGTSGIGNIQYF. The CDR3 nucleotides are TGTGCCAGCTCCGGAACTAGCGGGATTGGAAACATTCAGTACTTC.

The CDR3 region has the DNA TGTGCCAGCAGTGAAGAGAGGCTCCGCCGGCCGACCCAGTACTTC. Translating gives CASSEERLRRPTQYF. This sequence joins TRBV2 and TRBJ2-5; D ambiguous. CDR1 SNHLY and CDR2 FYNNEI come from the germline V gene. V was clipped by 1 base and J by 7 bases, with 16 bases between them. The CDR3 sequence is 15 residues long.

This sequence joins TRBV29-1 and TRBJ2-4; D is perhaps TRBD1 or TRBD2 (6 bases each). With 4 bases removed from V and 9 bases from J, the gap between germline ends came to 16 bases. CDR1 and CDR2 from the germline V gene are SQVTM and ANQGSEA. The CDR3 has 13 amino acids. The CDR3 nucleotides are TGCAGCGTTGTGCTCGGGGGCCGGGGCATTCAGTACTTC. Translated: CSVVLGGRGIQYF.

The J gene is TRBJ2-2, the V gene TRBV5-1; TRBD1 might be the D (5 bases). The CDR3 runs 15 residues. The germline V and J ends were trimmed by 4 bases and 2 bases, with 12 bases remaining between them. Germline V gene lookup returns CDR1 SGHRS and CDR2 YFSETQ. This chain's CDR3 is CASSTYGQNTGELFF. The CDR3 DNA reads as TGCGCCAGCAGCACATACGGACAAAACACCGGGGAGCTGTTTTTT.

The V gene is TRBV30, the J gene TRBJ1-1; 7 bases agree with TRBD1. V dropped 3 bases and J dropped 1; count of bases not matched to a gene: 5. The CDR3 has 14 amino acids. Per germline, CDR1 GTSNPN and CDR2 SVGIG (reference sequence). CDR3 region: CAWRKGQANTEAFF. The CDR3 DNA reads as TGTGCCTGGAGGAAAGGACAGGCGAACACTGAAGCTTTCTTT.

The chain couples TRBV30 to TRBJ2-5; no reliable D call. The CDR3 contains 12 residues. V was trimmed by 3 bases and J by 5 bases, leaving 10 bases between them. Per the germline V gene, CDR1 is GTSNPN and CDR2 is SVGIG (reference sequence). For the CDR3, the DNA is TGTGCCTGGAGGGCTGGTGGCGAGACCCAGTACTTC. Its protein is CAWRAGGETQYF.

CDR3 in amino acids: CASSFTAAVAYEQYF. CDR3 coding DNA: TGTGCCAGCAGCTTCACAGCGGCCGTGGCGTACGAGCAGTACTTC. The rearrangement links TRBV5-6 to TRBJ2-7; the D gene is possibly TRBD2 (5 bases). Trimming pared 2 bases from V and 4 bases from J, leaving 16 bases between. There are 15 residues in the CDR3. Germline V gene sequence: CDR1 SGHDT, CDR2 YYEEEE.

The gene calls are TRBV4-3 and TRBJ2-3; D is unresolved. The germline V gene has CDR1 LGHNA and CDR2 YSLEER. The germline V and J ends were trimmed by 0 bases and 4 bases, with 8 bases remaining between them. The CDR3 has 14 residues. CDR3 DNA: TGCGCCAGCAGCCAAGAGGGTTGGGCAGATACGCAGTATTTT. It specifies CASSQEGWADTQYF.

The table lists this clone with a few counts. The CDR3: CSVSTGGSYGYTF. The CDR3 nucleotides read TGCAGCGTTTCGACAGGGGGTAGCTATGGCTACACCTTC. The chain joins TRBV29-1 to TRBJ1-2; TRBD1 matches 9 bases. The CDR3 sequence is 13 residues long. V was pared by 5 bases and J by 4 bases, with 5 bases of the junction left unmatched. The germline V gene encodes CDR1 SQVTM and CDR2 ANQGSEA.

The chain is built from TRBV6-5 and TRBJ1-1; D remains unclear. Germline V gene data show CDR1 as MNHEY and CDR2 as SVGAGI. Trimming shortened V by 5 bases and J by 1 base, and 8 bases separated the two germline ends. The CDR3 is made up of 13 amino acids. The CDR3 nucleotides are TGTGCCAGCAGTACGGGTCCGAACACTGAAGCTTTCTTT. It translates to CASSTGPNTEAFF.

There are a few counts of this clone. The chain has TRBV9 and TRBJ2-5; the match to TRBD1 covers 7 bases. In germline, CDR1 is SGDLS, CDR2 YYNGEE. The CDR3 is 14 amino acids. V trimming: 2 bases; J trimming: 1 base; junction bases outside the gene matches: 2. The CDR3 spells CASSVWDSQETQYF. DNA of the CDR3: TGTGCCAGCAGCGTTTGGGACAGCCAAGAGACCCAGTACTTC.

The J gene is TRBJ2-6, the V gene TRBV6-5, with D tentatively TRBD2 (6 bases). This CDR3 is built from 16 residues. Germline V lookup: CDR1 MNHEY, CDR2 SVGAGI. V dropped 0 bases and J dropped 5 bases, with 11 bases sitting between them. The CDR3 DNA sequence: TGTGCCAGCAGTTACTCGGAGGGGTTGAGGGCCAACGTCCTGACTTTC. It yields the protein CASSYSEGLRANVLTF.

The V call is TRBV4-2, the J call TRBJ2-5; 11 bases are a match to TRBD2. Trimming took 2 bases from V and 9 from J; bases not matched to a gene: 8. CDR1 is LGHNA, CDR2 YNFKEQ, per germline. This CDR3 is built from 15 residues. The CDR3 bases are TGTGCCAGCAGCCAAACCACTAGCGGGAGCTTTCCCCAGTACTTC. As protein: CASSQTTSGSFPQYF.

This clone was counted between two and nine times. The rearrangement links TRBV27 to TRBJ2-1; the match to TRBD2 covers 8 bases. V dropped 3 bases and J dropped 0; count of bases not matched to a gene: 7. The CDR3 has 17 residues. CDR1 and CDR2 (germline): MNHEY, SMNVEV (reference sequence). The CDR3 reads CASSFRLAWSSYNEQFF. CDR3 nucleotide sequence: TGTGCCAGCAGTTTCCGACTAGCGTGGAGCTCCTACAATGAGCAGTTCTTC.

The chain is built from TRBV13 and TRBJ1-1; D remains unclear. Germline V gene lookup returns CDR1 PRHDT and CDR2 FYEKMQ (reference sequence). Between the trimmed V and J ends, which lost 10 bases and 1 base, there was a span of 10 bases. CDR3 size: 12 residues. This chain's CDR3 is CATRNRNTEAFF. The CDR3 nucleotides read TGTGCCACCCGAAACAGGAACACTGAAGCTTTCTTT.

The chain links TRBV28 to TRBJ1-3; D not certain. CDR3 length equals 15 residues. CDR1 and CDR2 from the germline V gene are MDHEN and SYDVKM. Trimming stripped 4 bases from V and 0 bases from J, with 10 bases between. As DNA, the CDR3 is TGTGCCAGCAGTTCCTTTGGCCGCTCTGGAAACACCATATATTTT. Translating gives CASSSFGRSGNTIYF.

The sample holds one count of this clone. This sequence joins TRBV19 and TRBJ1-1, with D possibly being TRBD1 (6 bases). Germline V lookup: CDR1 LNHDA, CDR2 SQIVND (reference sequence). The ends were cut back, 1 base at V and 1 base at J, with 10 bases in the middle. There are 15 residues in the CDR3. CDR3 in amino acids: CASSIVGTPNTEAFF. The CDR3 bases are TGTGCCAGTAGTATAGTCGGGACACCGAACACTGAAGCTTTCTTT. Looking up the rest from reference TRBV19 and TRBJ1-1 gives the full variable domain: DGGITQSPKYLFRKEGQNVTLSCEQNLNHDAMYWYRQDPGQGLRLIYYSQIVNDFQKGDIAEGYSVSREKKESFPLTVTSAQKNPTAFYLCASSIVGTPNTEAFFGQGTRLTVV.

This chain connects TRBV4-1 to TRBJ2-1; the match to TRBD2 covers 16 bases. The CDR3 is 18 residues long. Germline V gene data show CDR1 as MGHRA and CDR2 as YSYEKL. V dropped 3 bases and J dropped 7; count of bases not matched to a gene: 9. The CDR3 DNA reads as TGCGCCAGCAGCCAGACCCCGGGACTAGCGGGAGGGGGAAATGAGCAGTTCTTC. Translated: CASSQTPGLAGGGNEQFF.

In this sample, this clone turned up a few times. The chain is built from TRBV6-5 and TRBJ2-1, with 12 bases that match TRBD2. Germline lookup yields CDR1 MNHEY and CDR2 SVGAGI. The CDR3 is 15 residues long. V trimming: 6 bases; J trimming: 7 bases; junction bases outside the gene matches: 7. Here the CDR3 reads CASRPLAGGHNEQFF. CDR3 sequence (DNA): TGTGCCAGCAGACCTCTAGCGGGAGGGCATAATGAGCAGTTCTTC.

The gene calls are TRBV29-1 and TRBJ2-1; D is perhaps TRBD1 or TRBD2 (5 bases each). The CDR3 is 17 residues long. The V and J ends lost 4 bases and 4 bases respectively, with 23 bases between them. In germline, CDR1 is SQVTM, CDR2 ANQGSEA. CDR3 bases: TGCAGCGTTGGGAAACGGCCCAGGGTTGGGGGTTACAATGAGCAGTTCTTC. It encodes CSVGKRPRVGGYNEQFF.